A selection of T cell receptor beta chains follows, all from one sample in a study of T-cell memory formation after mild COVID-19. TCRdb passed the 5' RACE reads through MiXCR, listing each CDR3 protein once. The sample has hundreds of thousands of distinct CDR3 sequences; around a quarter are singletons. What was sequenced was PBMCs or a T cell subset sorted from them (not recorded which). The origin of the receptors is an adult woman who had mild COVID-19 (a few samples of this study predate the infection). Cell type and time point are not known. CDR3s include the opening cysteine and the closing phenylalanine or tryptophan. A D gene is named only where the DNA matches it firmly. Only some rows state a clone size, as once, few, many or a class for expanded clones.

d_call j_call clone_size v_call cdr3_nt cdr3_aa
. TRBJ2-3 . TRBV9 TGTGCCAGCAGCGTAGAATTATTGGAAGGGCCCACAGATACGCAGTATTTT CASSVELLEGPTDTQYF
. TRBJ2-1 . TRBV20-1 TGCAGTGCCCTTCTACGAAACCACGGGAATGAGCAGTTCTTC CSALLRNHGNEQFF
. TRBJ2-1 . TRBV7-6 TGTGCCAGCAGCTTATTCGAGAGCTCCTACAATGAGCAGTTCTTC CASSLFESSYNEQFF
TRBD2 TRBJ2-7 . TRBV29-1 TGCAGCGTTGAACTAGCGGGGGCCCAGTACGAGCAGTACTTC CSVELAGAQYEQYF
. TRBJ2-5 . TRBV7-9 TGTGCCAGCAGCTCATCCGAAGACAGAGAAGAGACCCAGTACTTC CASSSSEDREETQYF
TRBD2 TRBJ2-1 few TRBV15 TGTGCCACCAACCTTCGACTAGCGGGGGTCTATGAGCAGTTCTTC CATNLRLAGVYEQFF
. TRBJ2-2 few TRBV7-6 TGTGCCAGCAGCCCGCCCCCAACGACAGAAAGGAACACCGGGGAGCTGTTTTTT CASSPPPTTERNTGELFF
TRBD1 TRBJ2-7 few TRBV7-9 TGTGCCAGCAGCTTAGACAGGGGGCCTGGGTTGCAGTACTTC CASSLDRGPGLQYF
. TRBJ2-7 . TRBV7-8 TGTGCCAGCAGCTTAGTTAGTGGGGGCGAAAACGAGCAGTACTTC CASSLVSGGENEQYF
TRBD2 TRBJ2-4 few TRBV10-3 TGTGCCATCAGTGAGTCGGGCGGGAGTGGGACCAAAAACATTCAGTACTTC CAISESGGSGTKNIQYF
. TRBJ2-4 . TRBV12-5 TGTGCTAGTGGTTTGGAACTAGCCAAAAACATTCAGTACTTC CASGLELAKNIQYF
. TRBJ1-4 . TRBV18 TGTGCCAGCTCACCCACGGGCGGCGGAGGAGAAAAACTGTTTTTT CASSPTGGGGEKLFF
. TRBJ2-7 few TRBV12-3/TRBV12-4 TGTGCCAGCCGGCTACCTGGGTACGAGCAGTACTTC CASRLPGYEQYF
. TRBJ2-7 . TRBV10-3 TGTGCCACCGGGTCATCGCGACAGAACTACGAGCAGTACTTC CATGSSRQNYEQYF
TRBD2 TRBJ2-7 . TRBV5-4 TGTGCCAGCAGCTTCAAAGCGGGAGGGCCGCAGGAGCAGTACTTC CASSFKAGGPQEQYF
. TRBJ2-4 . TRBV5-6 TGTGCCAGCAGCTTGGGCGGCGAGTTAGCCAAAAACATTCAGTACTTC CASSLGGELAKNIQYF
. TRBJ1-5 . TRBV20-1 TGCAGTGCCATCGGGACGAGCAATCAGCCCCAGCATTTT CSAIGTSNQPQHF
. TRBJ1-2 . TRBV7-9 TGTGCCAGCAGCTTACTGACAGGTGACCTCTATGGCTACACCTTC CASSLLTGDLYGYTF
. TRBJ1-1 . TRBV29-1 TGCAGCGTTTACAGAGGAGGCACTGAAGCTTTCTTT CSVYRGGTEAFF
TRBD1 TRBJ1-1 few TRBV18 TGTGCCAGCTCACCTCCAGGGGGGGGCATGAACACTGAAGCTTTCTTT CASSPPGGGMNTEAFF
TRBD1 TRBJ1-5 . TRBV12-3/TRBV12-4 TGTGCCAGCAGTTCGATCTTCCGGGACAGAAATCAGCCCCAGCATTTT CASSSIFRDRNQPQHF
TRBD2 TRBJ2-1 few TRBV6-5 TGTGCCAGCAGTTACTCGAGCCGACTAGCGGGAACCGCCGGCAATGAGCAGTTCTTC CASSYSSRLAGTAGNEQFF
. TRBJ2-5 few TRBV5-1 TGCGCCAGCAGCTCTGGGACGGATAAAGAGACCCAGTACTTC CASSSGTDKETQYF
TRBD1 TRBJ1-2 . TRBV4-3 TGCGCCAGCAGCCAAGATTGGCAGGGGGCCTACTATGGCTACACCTTC CASSQDWQGAYYGYTF
. TRBJ1-1 . TRBV9 TGTGCCAGCAGCGTAGGGCCGGGGCGGGTCCTGGGCACTGAAGCTTTCTTT CASSVGPGRVLGTEAFF
TRBD1 TRBJ1-1 . TRBV7-2 TGTGCCAGCAGCCCCCTTGACAGGGATTGGACTGAAGCTTTCTTT CASSPLDRDWTEAFF
TRBD1 TRBJ1-1 . TRBV7-6 TGTGCCAGCAGCTCCTCGGACAGGGGAAACACTGAAGCTTTCTTT CASSSSDRGNTEAFF
. TRBJ1-2 . TRBV20-1 TGCAGTGCACCGGGGCTGGATGGCTACACCTTC CSAPGLDGYTF
. TRBJ2-7 few TRBV7-8 TGTGCCAGCACCTACGACGTTGCCTACGAGCAGTACTTC CASTYDVAYEQYF
TRBD1 TRBJ2-1 . TRBV5-1 TGCGCCAGCTGTATTGCCGGGACAGGGGGACACAATGAGCAGTTCTTC CASCIAGTGGHNEQFF
. TRBJ2-3 . TRBV7-6 TGTGCCAGCAGCCTGGCCCTTAGTGCGCAGTATTTT CASSLALSAQYF
TRBD2 TRBJ2-3 . TRBV5-6 TGTGCCAGCAGCTTGGAATTTCGGCTAGCGGGGAGCACAGATACGCAGTATTTT CASSLEFRLAGSTDTQYF